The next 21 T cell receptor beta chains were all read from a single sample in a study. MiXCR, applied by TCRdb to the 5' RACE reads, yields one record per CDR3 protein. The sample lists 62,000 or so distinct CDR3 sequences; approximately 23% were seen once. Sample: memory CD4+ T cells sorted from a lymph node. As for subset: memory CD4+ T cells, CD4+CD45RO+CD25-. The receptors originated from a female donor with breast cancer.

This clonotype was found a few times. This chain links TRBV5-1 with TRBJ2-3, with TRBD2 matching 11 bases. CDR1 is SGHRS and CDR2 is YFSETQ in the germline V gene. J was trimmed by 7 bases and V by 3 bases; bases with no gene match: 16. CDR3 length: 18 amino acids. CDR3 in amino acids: CASSYLGSSGRTGNTQYF. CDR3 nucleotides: TGCGCCAGCAGCTACCTCGGGTCTAGCGGGAGGACCGGCAATACGCAGTATTTT.

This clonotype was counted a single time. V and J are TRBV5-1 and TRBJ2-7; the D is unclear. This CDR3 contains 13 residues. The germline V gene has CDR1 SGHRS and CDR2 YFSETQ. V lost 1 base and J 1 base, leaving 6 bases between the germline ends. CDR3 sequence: CASSLKQSYEQYF. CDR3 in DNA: TGCGCCAGCAGCTTGAAACAGTCCTACGAGCAGTACTTC.

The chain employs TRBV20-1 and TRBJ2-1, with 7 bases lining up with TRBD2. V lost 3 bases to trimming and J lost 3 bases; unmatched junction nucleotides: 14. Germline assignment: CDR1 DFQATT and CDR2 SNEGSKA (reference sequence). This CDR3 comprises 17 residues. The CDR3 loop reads CSASSASGGGSYNEQFF. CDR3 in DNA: TGCAGTGCTAGTTCGGCTAGCGGAGGAGGAAGCTACAATGAGCAGTTCTTC.

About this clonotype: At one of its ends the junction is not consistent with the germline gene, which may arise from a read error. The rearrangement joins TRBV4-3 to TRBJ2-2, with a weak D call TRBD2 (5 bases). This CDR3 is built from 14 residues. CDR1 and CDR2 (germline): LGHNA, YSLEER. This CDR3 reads CASSQDYGTGEQFF. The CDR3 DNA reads TGCGCCAGCAGCCAAGATTACGGCACCGGGGAGCAGTTTTTT.

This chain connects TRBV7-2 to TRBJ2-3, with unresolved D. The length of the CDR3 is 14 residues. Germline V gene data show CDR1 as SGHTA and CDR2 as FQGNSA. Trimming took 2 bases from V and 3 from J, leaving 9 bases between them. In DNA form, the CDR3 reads TGTGCCAGCAGCTTATCACATCCAACAGATACGCAGTATTTT. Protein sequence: CASSLSHPTDTQYF.

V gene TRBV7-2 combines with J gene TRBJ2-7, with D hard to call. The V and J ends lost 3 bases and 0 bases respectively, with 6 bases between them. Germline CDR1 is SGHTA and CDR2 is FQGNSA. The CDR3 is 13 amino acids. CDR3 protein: CASSFTDSYEQYF. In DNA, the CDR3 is TGTGCCAGCAGCTTCACGGACTCCTACGAGCAGTACTTC.

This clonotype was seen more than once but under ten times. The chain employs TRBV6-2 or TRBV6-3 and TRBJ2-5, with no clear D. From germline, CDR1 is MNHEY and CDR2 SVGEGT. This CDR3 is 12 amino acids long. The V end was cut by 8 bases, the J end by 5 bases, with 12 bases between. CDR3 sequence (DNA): TGTGCCAGCTCGATAACTGTCGAGACCCAGTACTTC. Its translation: CASSITVETQYF.

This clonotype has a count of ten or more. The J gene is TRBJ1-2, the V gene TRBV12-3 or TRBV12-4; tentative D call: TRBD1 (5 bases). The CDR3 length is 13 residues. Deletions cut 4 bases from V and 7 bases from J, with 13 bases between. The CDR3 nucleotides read TGTGCCAGCAGTTCCCTGCAGGGTGGTGGCTACACCTTC. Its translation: CASSSLQGGGYTF.

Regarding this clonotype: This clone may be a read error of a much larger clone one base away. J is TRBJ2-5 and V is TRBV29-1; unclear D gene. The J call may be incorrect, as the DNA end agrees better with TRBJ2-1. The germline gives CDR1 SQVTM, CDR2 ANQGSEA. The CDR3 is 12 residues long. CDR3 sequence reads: CSVEAAEETQFF. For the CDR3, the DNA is TGCAGCGTTGAGGCAGCTGAAGAGACCCAGTTCTTC.

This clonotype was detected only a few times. This chain's CDR3 is CASGAGTHNQETQYF. As DNA, the CDR3 is TGTGCCTCCGGGGCGGGAACCCATAACCAAGAGACCCAGTACTTC. This chain connects TRBV24-1 to TRBJ2-5; perhaps TRBD2 as D (6 bases). This CDR3 is built from 15 residues. The germline V gene encodes CDR1 KGHDR and CDR2 SFDVKD. Deletions cut 12 bases from V and 0 bases from J, with 19 bases between.

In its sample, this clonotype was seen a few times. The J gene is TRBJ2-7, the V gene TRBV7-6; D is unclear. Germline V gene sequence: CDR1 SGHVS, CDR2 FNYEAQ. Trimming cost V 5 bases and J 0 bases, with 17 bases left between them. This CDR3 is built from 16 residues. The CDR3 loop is CASSDRTKSLSYEQYF. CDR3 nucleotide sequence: TGTGCCAGCAGCGACCGGACCAAATCCCTCTCCTACGAGCAGTACTTC.

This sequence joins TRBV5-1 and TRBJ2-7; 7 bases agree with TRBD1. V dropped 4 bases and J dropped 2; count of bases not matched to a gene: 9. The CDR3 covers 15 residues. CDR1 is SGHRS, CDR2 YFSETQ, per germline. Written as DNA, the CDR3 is TGCGCCAGCAGCCCAGGGACAGTACTCACCTACGAGCAGTACTTC. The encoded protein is CASSPGTVLTYEQYF.

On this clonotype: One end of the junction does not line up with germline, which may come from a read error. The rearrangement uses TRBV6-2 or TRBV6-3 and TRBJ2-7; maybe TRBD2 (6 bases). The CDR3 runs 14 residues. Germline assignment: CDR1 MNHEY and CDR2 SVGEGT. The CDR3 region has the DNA TGTGCCAGCAGTTACCCGGGACGGAGGGACGAGCGGTACTTC. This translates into CASSYPGRRDERYF.

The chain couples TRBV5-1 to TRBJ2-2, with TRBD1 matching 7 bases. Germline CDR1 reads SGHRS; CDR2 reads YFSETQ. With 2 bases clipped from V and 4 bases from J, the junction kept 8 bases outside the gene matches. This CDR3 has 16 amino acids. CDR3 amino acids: CASSFSPGQPTGELFF. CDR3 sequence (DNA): TGCGCCAGCAGCTTCTCCCCGGGACAGCCCACCGGGGAGCTGTTTTTT.

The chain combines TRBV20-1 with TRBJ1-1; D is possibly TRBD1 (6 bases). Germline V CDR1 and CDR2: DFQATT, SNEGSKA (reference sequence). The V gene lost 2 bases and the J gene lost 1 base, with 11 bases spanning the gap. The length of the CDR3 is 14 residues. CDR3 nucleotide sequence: TGCAGTGCTAGAATTGGGGGGCCGAACACTGAAGCTTTCTTT. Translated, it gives CSARIGGPNTEAFF.

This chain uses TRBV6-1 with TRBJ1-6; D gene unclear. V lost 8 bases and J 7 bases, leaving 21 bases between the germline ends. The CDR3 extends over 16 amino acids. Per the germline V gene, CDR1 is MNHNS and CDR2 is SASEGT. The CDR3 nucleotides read TGTGCCAGCGTCGGCAGCCTTAGCTTACAGAATTCACCCCTCCACTTT. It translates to CASVGSLSLQNSPLHF.

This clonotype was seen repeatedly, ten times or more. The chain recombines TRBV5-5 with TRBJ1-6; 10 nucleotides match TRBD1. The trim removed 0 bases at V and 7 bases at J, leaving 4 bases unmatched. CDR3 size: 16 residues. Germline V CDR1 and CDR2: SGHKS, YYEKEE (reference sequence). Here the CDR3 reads CASSLEGTGANSPLHF. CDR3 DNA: TGTGCCAGCAGCTTGGAAGGGACAGGGGCGAATTCACCCCTCCACTTT.

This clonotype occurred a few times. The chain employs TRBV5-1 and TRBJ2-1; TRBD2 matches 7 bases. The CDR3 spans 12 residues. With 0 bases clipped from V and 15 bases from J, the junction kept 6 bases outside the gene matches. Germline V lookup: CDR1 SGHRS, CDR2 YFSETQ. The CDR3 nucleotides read TGCGCCAGCAGCTTGGAAGGACTAGAAGGGTTCTTC. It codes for CASSLEGLEGFF.

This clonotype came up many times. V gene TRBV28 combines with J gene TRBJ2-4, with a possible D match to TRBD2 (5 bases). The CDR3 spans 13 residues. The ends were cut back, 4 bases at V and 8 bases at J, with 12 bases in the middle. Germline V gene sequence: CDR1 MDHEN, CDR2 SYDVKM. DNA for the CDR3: TGTGCCAGCAGTTATGCTAGCATCGACATTCAGTACTTC. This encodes CASSYASIDIQYF.

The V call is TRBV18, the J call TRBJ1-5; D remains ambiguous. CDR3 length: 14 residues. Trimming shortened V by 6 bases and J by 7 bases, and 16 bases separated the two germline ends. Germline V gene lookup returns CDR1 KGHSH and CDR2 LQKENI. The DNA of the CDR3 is TGTGCCAGCTCGTCTAATCATGTAGCCCAGCCCCAGCATTTT. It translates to CASSSNHVAQPQHF.

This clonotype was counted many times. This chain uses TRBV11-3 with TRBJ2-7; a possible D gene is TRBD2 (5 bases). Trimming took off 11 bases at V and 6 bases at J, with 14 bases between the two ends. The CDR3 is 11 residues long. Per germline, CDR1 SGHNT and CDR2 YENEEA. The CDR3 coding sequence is TGTGCCCGGGATACCCCCGGCGAGCAGTACTTC. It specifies CARDTPGEQYF.